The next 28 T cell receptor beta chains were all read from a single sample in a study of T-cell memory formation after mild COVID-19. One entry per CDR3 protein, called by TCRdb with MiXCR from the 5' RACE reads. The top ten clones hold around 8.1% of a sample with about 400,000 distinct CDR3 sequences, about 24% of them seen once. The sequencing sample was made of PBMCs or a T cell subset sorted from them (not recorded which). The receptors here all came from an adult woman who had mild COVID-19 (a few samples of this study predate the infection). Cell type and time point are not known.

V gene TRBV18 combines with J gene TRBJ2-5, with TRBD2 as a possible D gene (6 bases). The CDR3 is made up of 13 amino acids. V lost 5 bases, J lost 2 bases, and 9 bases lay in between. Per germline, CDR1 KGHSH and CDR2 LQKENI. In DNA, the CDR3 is TGTGCCAGCTCAGGGGACTTACAAGAGACCCAGTACTTC. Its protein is CASSGDLQETQYF. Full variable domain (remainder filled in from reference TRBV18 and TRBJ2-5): NAGVMQNPRHLVRRRGQEARLRCSPMKGHSHVYWYRQLPEEGLKFMVYLQKENIIDESGMPKERFSAEFPKEGPSILRIQQVVRGDSAAYFCASSGDLQETQYFGPGTRLLVL.

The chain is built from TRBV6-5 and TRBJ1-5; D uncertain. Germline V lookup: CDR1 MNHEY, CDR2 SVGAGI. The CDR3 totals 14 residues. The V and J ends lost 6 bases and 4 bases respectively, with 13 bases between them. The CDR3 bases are TGTGCCAGCAGCCATACAGCCCCAAATCAGCCCCAGCATTTT. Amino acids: CASSHTAPNQPQHF.

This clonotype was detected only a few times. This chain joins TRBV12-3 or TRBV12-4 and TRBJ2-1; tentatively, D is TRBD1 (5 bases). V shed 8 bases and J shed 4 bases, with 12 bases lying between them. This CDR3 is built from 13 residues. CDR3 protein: CASQEQEYNEQFF. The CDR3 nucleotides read TGTGCCAGCCAAGAACAGGAGTACAATGAGCAGTTCTTC.

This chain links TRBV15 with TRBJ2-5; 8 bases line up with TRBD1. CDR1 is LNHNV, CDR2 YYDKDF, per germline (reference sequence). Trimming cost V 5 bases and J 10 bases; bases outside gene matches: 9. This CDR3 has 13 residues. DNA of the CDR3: TGTGCCACCAGCCGGGTTGGACAGGGCAACCAGTACTTC. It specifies CATSRVGQGNQYF.

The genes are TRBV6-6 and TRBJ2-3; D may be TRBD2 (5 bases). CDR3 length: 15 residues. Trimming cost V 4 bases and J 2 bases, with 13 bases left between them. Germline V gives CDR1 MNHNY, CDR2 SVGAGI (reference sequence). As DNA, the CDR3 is TGTGCCAGCAGTTTATCCGGAGGATACACAGATACGCAGTATTTT. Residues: CASSLSGGYTDTQYF.

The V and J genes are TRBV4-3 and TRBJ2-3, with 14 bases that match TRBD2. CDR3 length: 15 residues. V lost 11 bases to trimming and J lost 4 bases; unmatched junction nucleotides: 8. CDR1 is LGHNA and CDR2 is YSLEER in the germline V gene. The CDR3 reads CASTRGLAGADTQYF. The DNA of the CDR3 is TGCGCCTCTACCCGGGGACTAGCGGGAGCAGATACGCAGTATTTT.

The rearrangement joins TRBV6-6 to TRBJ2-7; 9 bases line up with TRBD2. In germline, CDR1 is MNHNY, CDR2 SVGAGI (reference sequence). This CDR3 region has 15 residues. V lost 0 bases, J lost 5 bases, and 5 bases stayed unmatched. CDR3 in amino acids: CASSYSGLATDEQYF. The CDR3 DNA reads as TGTGCCAGCAGTTACTCGGGACTAGCAACCGACGAGCAGTACTTC.

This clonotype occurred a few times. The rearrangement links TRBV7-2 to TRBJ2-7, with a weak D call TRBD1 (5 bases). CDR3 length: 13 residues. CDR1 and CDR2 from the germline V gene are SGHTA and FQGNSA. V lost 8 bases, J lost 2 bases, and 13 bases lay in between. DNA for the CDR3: TGTGCCAGCGGCGCGACAGTCACCTACGAGCAGTACTTC. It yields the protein CASGATVTYEQYF.

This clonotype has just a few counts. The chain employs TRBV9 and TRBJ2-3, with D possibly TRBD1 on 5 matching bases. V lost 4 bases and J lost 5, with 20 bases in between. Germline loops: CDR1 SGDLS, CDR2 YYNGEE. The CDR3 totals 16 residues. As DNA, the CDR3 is TGTGCCAGCAGCCGCTTCGTGAAGGGGCCCGGAGATACGCAGTATTTT. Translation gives CASSRFVKGPGDTQYF.

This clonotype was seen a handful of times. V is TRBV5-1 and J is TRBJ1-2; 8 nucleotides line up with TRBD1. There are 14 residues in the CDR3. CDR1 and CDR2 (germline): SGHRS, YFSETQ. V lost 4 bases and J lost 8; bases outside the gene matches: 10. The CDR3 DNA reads TGCGCCAGCAGCCTCCGACAGGGGAGGGACGGCTACACCTTC. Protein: CASSLRQGRDGYTF.

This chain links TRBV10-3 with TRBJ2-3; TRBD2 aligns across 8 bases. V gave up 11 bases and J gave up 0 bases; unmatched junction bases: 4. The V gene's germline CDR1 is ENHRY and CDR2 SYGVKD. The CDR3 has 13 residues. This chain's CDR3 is CALSGGSTDTQYF. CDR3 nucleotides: TGTGCCTTAAGCGGGGGAAGCACAGATACGCAGTATTTT.

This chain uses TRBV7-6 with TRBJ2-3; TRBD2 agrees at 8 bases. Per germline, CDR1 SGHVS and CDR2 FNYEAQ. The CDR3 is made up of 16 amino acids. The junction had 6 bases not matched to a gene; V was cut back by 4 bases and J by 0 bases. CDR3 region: CASSSSLAASTDTQYF. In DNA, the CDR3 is TGTGCCAGCAGCTCGTCACTAGCGGCTAGCACAGATACGCAGTATTTT. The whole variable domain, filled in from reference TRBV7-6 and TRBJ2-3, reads GAGVSQSPRYKVTKRGQDVALRCDPISGHVSLYWYRQALGQGPEFLTYFNYEAQQDKSGLPNDRFSAERPEGSISTLTIQRTEQRDSAMYRCASSSSLAASTDTQYFGPGTRLTVL.

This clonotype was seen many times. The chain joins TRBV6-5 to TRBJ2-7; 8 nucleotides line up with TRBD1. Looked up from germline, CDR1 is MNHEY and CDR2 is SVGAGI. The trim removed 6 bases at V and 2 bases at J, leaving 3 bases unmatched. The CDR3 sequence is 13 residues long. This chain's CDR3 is CASRRTGTYEQYF. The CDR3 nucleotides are TGTGCCAGCAGAAGGACAGGGACCTACGAGCAGTACTTC.

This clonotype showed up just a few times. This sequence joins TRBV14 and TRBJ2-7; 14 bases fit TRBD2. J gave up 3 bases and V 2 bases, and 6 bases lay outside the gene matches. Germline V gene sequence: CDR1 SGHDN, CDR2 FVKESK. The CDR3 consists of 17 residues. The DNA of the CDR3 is TGTGCCAGCAGCCAAATAACCGGGACTAGCGGGAGCTACGAGCAGTACTTC. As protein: CASSQITGTSGSYEQYF.

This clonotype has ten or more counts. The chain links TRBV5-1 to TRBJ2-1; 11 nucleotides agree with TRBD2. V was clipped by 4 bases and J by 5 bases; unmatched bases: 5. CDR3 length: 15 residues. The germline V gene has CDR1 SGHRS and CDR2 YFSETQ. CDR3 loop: CASSRSGLADNEQFF. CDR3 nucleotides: TGCGCCAGCAGCAGATCGGGACTAGCGGACAATGAGCAGTTCTTC.

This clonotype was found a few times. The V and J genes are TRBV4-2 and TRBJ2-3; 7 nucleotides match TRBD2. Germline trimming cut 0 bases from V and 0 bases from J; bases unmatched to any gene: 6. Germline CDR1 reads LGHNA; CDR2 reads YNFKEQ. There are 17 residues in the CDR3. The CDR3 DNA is TGTGCCAGCAGCCAAGAGTGGCTAGCGGCCAGCACAGATACGCAGTATTTT. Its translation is CASSQEWLAASTDTQYF.

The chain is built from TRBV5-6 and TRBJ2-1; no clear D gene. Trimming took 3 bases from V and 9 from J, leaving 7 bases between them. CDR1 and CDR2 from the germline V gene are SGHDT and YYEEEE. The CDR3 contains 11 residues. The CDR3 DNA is TGTGCCAGCAGCTCCGTGGTTGAGCAGTTCTTC. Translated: CASSSVVEQFF.

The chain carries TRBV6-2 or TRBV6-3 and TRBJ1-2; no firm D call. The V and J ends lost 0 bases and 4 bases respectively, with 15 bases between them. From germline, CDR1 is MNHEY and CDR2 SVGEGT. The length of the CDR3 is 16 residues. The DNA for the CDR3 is TGTGCCAGCAGTTACTCGAGGCTTTTGGACCGCTATGGCTACACCTTC. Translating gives CASSYSRLLDRYGYTF.

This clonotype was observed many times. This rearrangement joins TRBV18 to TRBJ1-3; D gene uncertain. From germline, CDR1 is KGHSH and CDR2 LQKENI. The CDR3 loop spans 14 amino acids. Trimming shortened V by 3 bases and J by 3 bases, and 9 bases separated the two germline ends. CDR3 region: CASSPRTFGNTIYF. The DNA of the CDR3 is TGTGCCAGCTCACCCCGCACCTTTGGAAACACCATATATTTT.

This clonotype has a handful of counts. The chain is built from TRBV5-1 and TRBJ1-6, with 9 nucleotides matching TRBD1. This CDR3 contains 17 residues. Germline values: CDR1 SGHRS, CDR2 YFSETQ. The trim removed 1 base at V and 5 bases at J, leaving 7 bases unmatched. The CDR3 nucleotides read TGCGCCAGCAGCTTGTACGGACAGGGGATGGATAATTCACCCCTCCACTTT. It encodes CASSLYGQGMDNSPLHF.

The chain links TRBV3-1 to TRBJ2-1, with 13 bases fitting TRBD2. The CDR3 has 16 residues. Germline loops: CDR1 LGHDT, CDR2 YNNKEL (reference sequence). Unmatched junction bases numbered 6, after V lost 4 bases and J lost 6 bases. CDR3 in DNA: TGTGCCAGCAGCCTGAGGACTAGCGGGAGTGGCAATGAGCAGTTCTTC. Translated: CASSLRTSGSGNEQFF.

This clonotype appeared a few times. In DNA form, the CDR3 reads TGTGCCAGCCGCCCAGAGGACGGCTCCTACAATGAGCAGTTCTTC. Protein product: CASRPEDGSYNEQFF. The J gene is TRBJ2-1, the V gene TRBV6-5; no firm D call. This CDR3 comprises 15 residues. CDR1 is MNHEY, CDR2 SVGAGI, per germline. V gave up 8 bases and J gave up 0 bases, with 14 bases separating them.

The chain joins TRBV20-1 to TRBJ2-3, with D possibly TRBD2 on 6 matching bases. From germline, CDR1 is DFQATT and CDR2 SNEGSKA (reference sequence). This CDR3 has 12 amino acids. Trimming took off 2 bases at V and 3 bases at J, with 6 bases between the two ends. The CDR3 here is CSARLATDTQYF. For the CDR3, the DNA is TGCAGTGCTAGACTAGCGACAGATACGCAGTATTTT.

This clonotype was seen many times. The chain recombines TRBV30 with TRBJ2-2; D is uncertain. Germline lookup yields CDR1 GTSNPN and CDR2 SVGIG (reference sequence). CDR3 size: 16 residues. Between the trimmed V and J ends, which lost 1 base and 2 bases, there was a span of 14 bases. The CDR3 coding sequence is TGTGCCTGGAGTGGGATGATCGTCAGCAACACCGGGGAGCTGTTTTTT. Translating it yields CAWSGMIVSNTGELFF.

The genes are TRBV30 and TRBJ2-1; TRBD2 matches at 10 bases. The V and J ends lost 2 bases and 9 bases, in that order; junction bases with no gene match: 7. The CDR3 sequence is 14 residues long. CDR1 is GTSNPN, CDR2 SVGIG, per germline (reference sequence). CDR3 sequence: CAWSSLAGVSEQFF. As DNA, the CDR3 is TGTGCCTGGAGTAGCCTAGCGGGAGTGAGTGAGCAGTTCTTC.

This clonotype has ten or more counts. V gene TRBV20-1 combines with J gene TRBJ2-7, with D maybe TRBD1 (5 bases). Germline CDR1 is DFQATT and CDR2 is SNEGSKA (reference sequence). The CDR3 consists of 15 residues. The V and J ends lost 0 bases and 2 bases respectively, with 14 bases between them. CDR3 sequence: CSARDHLGAPYEQYF. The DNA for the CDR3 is TGCAGTGCTAGAGATCACTTAGGGGCCCCCTACGAGCAGTACTTC.

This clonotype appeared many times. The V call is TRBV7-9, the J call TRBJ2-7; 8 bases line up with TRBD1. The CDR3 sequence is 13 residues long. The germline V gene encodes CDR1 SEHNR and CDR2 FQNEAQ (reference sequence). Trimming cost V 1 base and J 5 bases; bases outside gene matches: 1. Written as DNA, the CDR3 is TGTGCCAGCAGCTTAGGCAGGGGGCACGAGCAGTACTTC. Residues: CASSLGRGHEQYF.

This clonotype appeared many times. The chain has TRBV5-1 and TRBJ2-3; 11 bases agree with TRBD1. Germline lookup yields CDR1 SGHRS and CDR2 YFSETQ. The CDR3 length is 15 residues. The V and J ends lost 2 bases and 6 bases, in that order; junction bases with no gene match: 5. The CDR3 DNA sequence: TGCGCCAGCAGCTTAAGGACAGGGGGCGCGGATACGCAGTATTTT. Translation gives CASSLRTGGADTQYF.